The next 8 T cell receptor beta chains were all read from a single sample in a study of OX40 agonist ivuxolimab in advanced cancers. This table comes from immunoSEQ multiplex PCR, and its TCRdb copy is limited to in-frame clones, with some not included. The profile shows about 63,000 clones, 81% of them singletons. The input for sequencing was CD4+ or CD8+ T cells sorted from blood, taken in a trial of the OX40 agonist ivuxolimab. The receptors come from an adult with an advanced solid tumor such as melanoma, head and neck, liver or kidney cancer.

The chain recombines TRBV30 with TRBJ2-7; 8 positions match TRBD2. CDR1 and CDR2 from the germline V gene are GTSNPN and SVGIG (reference sequence). CDR3 length: 13 amino acids. The J segment lost 4 bases and the V segment lost 2 bases, leaving 4 bases of the junction unmatched. This CDR3 is CAWSRGGNYEQYF. The CDR3 DNA follows: TGTGCCTGGAGTCGGGGGGGGAATTACGAGCAGTACTTC.

V and J are TRBV5-1 and TRBJ1-4; D is perhaps TRBD1 (5 bases). The CDR3 is made up of 16 amino acids. The V end lost 4 bases, the J end lost 5 bases, and 18 bases lay between the germline ends. Germline lookup yields CDR1 SGHRS and CDR2 YFSETQ. The CDR3 sequence: CASSQWENRPNEKLFF. The CDR3 DNA sequence: TGCGCCAGCAGCCAATGGGAAAACAGGCCGAATGAAAAACTGTTTTTT.

The chain recombines TRBV4-2 with TRBJ2-1; 7 bases map to TRBD2. CDR1 LGHNA and CDR2 YNFKEQ come from the germline V gene. The ends lost 4 bases at V and 4 bases at J; junction bases unmatched: 1. The CDR3 totals 13 residues. The CDR3 here is CASSLGGYNEQFF. The CDR3, as DNA: TGTGCCAGCAGCCTCGGGGGGTACAATGAGCAGTTCTTC.

The rearrangement uses TRBV7-8 and TRBJ2-2; the match to TRBD2 covers 9 bases. Unmatched junction bases numbered 4, after V lost 0 bases and J lost 5 bases. The germline V gene encodes CDR1 SGHVS and CDR2 FQNEAQ. The CDR3 contains 16 residues. The CDR3: CASSLAASGATGELFF. CDR3 in DNA: TGTGCCAGCAGCTTAGCTGCTAGCGGGGCGACCGGGGAGCTGTTTTTT.

This clone was seen a single time. The CDR3 loop reads CASSVVDRGTGELFF. Here the CDR3 DNA reads TGTGCCAGCAGCGTAGTGGACAGGGGAACCGGGGAGCTGTTTTTT. The genes are TRBV9 and TRBJ2-2; 9 nucleotides match TRBD1. The length of the CDR3 is 15 residues. The germline gives CDR1 SGDLS, CDR2 YYNGEE. With 0 bases clipped from V and 5 bases from J, the junction kept 2 bases outside the gene matches.

The chain has TRBV27 and TRBJ1-1; the D gene is possibly TRBD1 (5 bases). Germline assignment: CDR1 MNHEY and CDR2 SMNVEV (reference sequence). This CDR3 comprises 14 residues. V gave up 3 bases and J gave up 2 bases, with 10 bases separating them. The CDR3 loop reads CASSFRQKNTEAFF. DNA for the CDR3: TGTGCCAGCAGTTTTAGACAGAAAAACACTGAAGCTTTCTTT.

The chain is built from TRBV27 and TRBJ2-3; 8 bases agree with TRBD2. J was trimmed by 1 base and V by 6 bases; bases with no gene match: 12. The CDR3 loop spans 17 amino acids. CDR1 and CDR2 from the germline V gene are MNHEY and SMNVEV (reference sequence). The CDR3 sequence is CASSPLALAVGTDTQYF. Here the CDR3 DNA reads TGTGCCAGCAGCCCTTTAGCACTAGCGGTGGGCACAGATACGCAGTATTTT.

The chain has TRBV11-1 and TRBJ2-7; 8 bases match TRBD1. Trimming cost V 0 bases and J 0 bases; bases outside gene matches: 4. CDR3 length: 16 residues. The germline CDR1 and CDR2 sequences are SGHAT and FQDESV (reference sequence). The CDR3 DNA sequence: TGTGCCAGCAGCTTAGCCGGACAGGGAGGCTCCTACGAGCAGTACTTC. Encoded protein: CASSLAGQGGSYEQYF.